This is a list of T cell receptor beta chains from one sample in a study of blood T cell repertoires in COVID-19. Sequencing used immunoSEQ multiplex PCR; TCRdb keeps in-frame clones, though not all of them. The sample gives around 34,000 clones, around four fifths of which show up once; under 4.5% is in the top ten. The specimen sequenced was peripheral blood. These TCRs come from a man between 50 and 59 years old with acute or convalescent COVID-19. Each CDR3 is given with its conserved first and last residue. Fields, in order: V gene, D gene, J gene, clone size, CDR3 protein, CDR3 DNA. The D gene is left open where the match is weak. Clone size, where shown, is once, few, many, or a class for clones that have expanded.

V: TRBV2; D: -; J: TRBJ1-6; size: -; CDR3: CASSEKSFHNSPLHF; DNA: TGTGCCAGCAGTGAAAAGAGCTTCCATAATTCACCCCTCCACTTT
V: TRBV7-9; D: TRBD1; J: TRBJ2-4; size: -; CDR3: CASSPPRQGGRNIQYF; DNA: TGTGCCAGCAGCCCGCCGAGACAGGGGGGCAGAAACATTCAGTACTTC
V: TRBV5-1; D: TRBD2; J: TRBJ2-1; size: -; CDR3: CASSLDIAGGYNEQFF; DNA: TGCGCCAGCAGCTTGGACATAGCGGGGGGATACAATGAGCAGTTCTTC
V: TRBV7-3; D: TRBD2; J: TRBJ2-1; size: few; CDR3: CASSPNSGSSYNEQFF; DNA: TGTGCCAGCAGCCCCAATAGCGGGAGCTCCTACAATGAGCAGTTCTTC
V: TRBV5-1; D: TRBD2; J: TRBJ2-7; size: -; CDR3: CASSLAGGLAYEQYF; DNA: TGCGCCAGCAGCTTGGCGGGGGGGCTAGCCTACGAGCAGTACTTC
V: TRBV29-1; D: TRBD2; J: TRBJ2-1; size: -; CDR3: CSVFTFGTNQFF; DNA: TGCAGCGTCTTTACCTTCGGGACTAACCAGTTCTTC
V: TRBV27; D: TRBD1; J: TRBJ1-2; size: few; CDR3: CASSQLSPGQGYGYTF; DNA: TGTGCCAGTTCACAGCTATCCCCGGGACAGGGGTATGGCTACACCTTC
V: TRBV7-8; D: -; J: TRBJ2-6; size: -; CDR3: CASSLRQPTGANVLTF; DNA: TGTGCCAGCAGCTTGAGGCAACCGACTGGGGCCAACGTCCTGACTTTC
V: TRBV10-1; D: TRBD1; J: TRBJ1-1; size: few; CDR3: CASKQGDGSEAFF; DNA: TGCGCCAGCAAACAGGGGGACGGTTCTGAAGCTTTCTTT
V: TRBV18; D: -; J: TRBJ1-5; size: -; CDR3: CASSPTGWGNQPQHF; DNA: TGTGCCAGCTCTCCCACGGGTTGGGGCAATCAGCCCCAGCATTTT
V: TRBV5-1; D: -; J: TRBJ2-5; size: -; CDR3: CASSLGQDQETQYF; DNA: TGCGCCAGCAGCTTGGGACAGGATCAAGAGACCCAGTACTTC
V: TRBV4-2; D: -; J: TRBJ1-4; size: -; CDR3: CASSQNTRGLEEKLFF; DNA: TGTGCCAGCAGCCAAAACACCAGGGGTTTAGAGGAAAAACTGTTTTTT
V: TRBV19; D: TRBD1; J: TRBJ2-1; size: -; CDR3: CASSQGTASYNEQFF; DNA: TGTGCCAGTAGCCAGGGGACAGCCTCCTACAATGAGCAGTTCTTC
V: TRBV15; D: -; J: TRBJ1-4; size: -; CDR3: CATSRDVEEKLFF; DNA: TGTGCCACCAGCAGAGATGTTGAGGAAAAACTGTTTTTT
V: TRBV29-1; D: -; J: TRBJ1-4; size: -; CDR3: CSVVGQREKLFF; DNA: TGCAGCGTCGTCGGACAGAGAGAAAAACTGTTTTTT
V: TRBV10-1; D: TRBD2; J: TRBJ2-1; size: -; CDR3: CASRASGDTEQFF; DNA: TGCGCCAGCAGGGCTAGCGGGGACACTGAGCAGTTCTTC
V: TRBV4-1; D: TRBD1; J: TRBJ2-7; size: -; CDR3: CASSQVRTGGNEQYF; DNA: TGCGCCAGCAGCCAAGTCCGGACAGGGGGGAACGAGCAGTACTTC
V: TRBV21-1; D: -; J: TRBJ2-7; size: -; CDR3: CASSKAREAYEQYF; DNA: TGTGCCAGCAGCAAAGCGCGAGAAGCCTACGAGCAGTACTTC
V: TRBV9; D: -; J: TRBJ1-1; size: few; CDR3: CASSVTGNTEAFF; DNA: TGTGCCAGCAGCGTAACAGGGAACACTGAAGCTTTCTTT
V: TRBV18; D: TRBD2; J: TRBJ2-3; size: -; CDR3: CASSPGLAGVGAPDTQYF; DNA: TGTGCCAGCTCACCAGGACTAGCGGGAGTGGGGGCGCCAGATACGCAGTATTTT
V: TRBV25-1; D: -; J: TRBJ1-2; size: -; CDR3: CASSGGATNYGYTF; DNA: TGTGCCAGCAGTGGCGGGGCTACTAACTATGGCTACACCTTC
V: TRBV29-1; D: TRBD1; J: TRBJ1-1; size: -; CDR3: CSAWDRNTEAFF; DNA: TGCAGCGCCTGGGACAGGAACACTGAAGCTTTCTTT
V: TRBV29-1; D: TRBD2; J: TRBJ2-1; size: medium-sized; CDR3: CSAERGGYNEQFF; DNA: TGCAGCGCCGAGCGGGGGGGTTACAATGAGCAGTTCTTC
V: TRBV2; D: TRBD2; J: TRBJ2-1; size: -; CDR3: CAGAGTSENNEQFF; DNA: TGTGCCGGAGCTGGGACTAGCGAAAACAATGAGCAGTTCTTC
V: TRBV29-1; D: TRBD1; J: TRBJ1-3; size: -; CDR3: CSVDRGRNTIYF; DNA: TGCAGCGTGGACAGGGGTCGAAACACCATATATTTT
V: TRBV29-1; D: -; J: TRBJ1-1; size: -; CDR3: CSVVGQNTEAFF; DNA: TGCAGCGTGGTGGGCCAGAACACTGAAGCTTTCTTT
V: TRBV10-3; D: TRBD1; J: TRBJ2-5; size: -; CDR3: CAIREGAALGQETQYF; DNA: TGTGCCATCAGAGAGGGGGCGGCCCTTGGACAAGAGACCCAGTACTTC
V: TRBV18; D: TRBD1; J: TRBJ1-1; size: -; CDR3: CASSPRWDRGTNTEAFF; DNA: TGTGCCAGCTCACCACGGTGGGACAGGGGTACGAACACTGAAGCTTTCTTT
V: TRBV6-5; D: TRBD2; J: TRBJ2-1; size: -; CDR3: CASSYVAGVWNEQFF; DNA: TGTGCCAGCAGTTACGTAGCGGGGGTTTGGAATGAGCAGTTCTTC
V: TRBV28; D: -; J: TRBJ2-5; size: -; CDR3: CASSLGANYQWETQYF; DNA: TGTGCCAGCAGTTTAGGGGCCAACTACCAGTGGGAGACCCAGTACTTC
V: TRBV10-3; D: -; J: TRBJ2-1; size: -; CDR3: CAISESNQYNEQFF; DNA: TGTGCCATCAGTGAGTCGAATCAGTACAATGAGCAGTTCTTC
V: TRBV3-1/TRBV3-2; D: -; J: TRBJ2-3; size: -; CDR3: CASSHFRGTDTQYF; DNA: TGTGCCAGCAGCCACTTCCGGGGGACAGATACGCAGTATTTT
V: TRBV18; D: -; J: TRBJ1-1; size: -; CDR3: CASSPLATVMNTEAFF; DNA: TGTGCCAGCTCACCACTCGCAACGGTGATGAACACTGAAGCTTTCTTT
V: TRBV7-3; D: TRBD1; J: TRBJ2-3; size: -; CDR3: CASSLAGQGLGDTQYF; DNA: TGTGCCAGCAGCTTAGCCGGACAGGGATTAGGAGATACGCAGTATTTT
V: TRBV2; D: TRBD1; J: TRBJ1-4; size: -; CDR3: CASSVQGVNEKLFF; DNA: TGTGCCAGCAGTGTACAGGGGGTTAATGAAAAACTGTTTTTT
V: TRBV13; D: TRBD1; J: TRBJ2-5; size: medium-sized; CDR3: CASSSRILTGGRETQYF; DNA: TGTGCCAGCAGCTCCCGGATCCTGACAGGGGGACGGGAGACCCAGTACTTC
V: TRBV6-5; D: TRBD1; J: TRBJ1-5; size: -; CDR3: CATGQGGNRNQPQHF; DNA: TGTGCCACCGGACAGGGAGGAAATCGCAATCAGCCCCAGCATTTT
V: TRBV2; D: -; J: TRBJ1-5; size: -; CDR3: CASRPGHYSNQPQHF; DNA: TGTGCCAGCAGGCCGGGACATTATAGCAATCAGCCCCAGCATTTT
V: TRBV5-8; D: -; J: TRBJ2-1; size: -; CDR3: CASSLGRNSYNEQFF; DNA: TGTGCCAGCAGCTTGGGCAGGAACTCCTACAATGAGCAGTTCTTC
V: TRBV5-1; D: TRBD1; J: TRBJ2-1; size: -; CDR3: CASSWGQDNEQFF; DNA: TGCGCCAGCAGCTGGGGACAGGACAATGAGCAGTTCTTC
V: TRBV19; D: -; J: TRBJ1-3; size: -; CDR3: CASSIGQYSGNTIYF; DNA: TGTGCCAGTAGTATAGGGCAGTACTCTGGAAACACCATATATTTT
V: TRBV3-1/TRBV3-2; D: -; J: TRBJ2-7; size: -; CDR3: CASSHDDREQYF; DNA: TGTGCCAGCAGCCACGATGACAGGGAGCAGTACTTC
V: TRBV9; D: TRBD2; J: TRBJ2-3; size: -; CDR3: CASSARELADIPSSTDTQYF; DNA: TGTGCCAGCAGCGCCAGAGAGCTAGCGGACATCCCATCTAGCACAGATACGCAGTATTTT
V: TRBV7-9; D: -; J: TRBJ1-4; size: -; CDR3: CASSPGLVEDEKLFF; DNA: TGTGCCAGCAGCCCTGGACTAGTGGAGGATGAAAAACTGTTTTTT
V: TRBV15; D: -; J: TRBJ2-3; size: once; CDR3: CATSRDEIRGDTQYF; DNA: TGTGCCACCAGCAGAGATGAAATCCGGGGAGATACGCAGTATTTT
V: TRBV10-3; D: TRBD1; J: TRBJ1-1; size: -; CDR3: CVTGQGGNTEAFF; DNA: TGTGTCACAGGGCAGGGGGGGAACACTGAAGCTTTCTTT
V: TRBV7-8; D: -; J: TRBJ2-3; size: -; CDR3: CASSLGQANTQYF; DNA: TGTGCCAGCAGCTTAGGACAGGCAAATACGCAGTATTTT
V: TRBV4-1; D: TRBD1; J: TRBJ2-6; size: -; CDR3: CASSQDGQAADWANVLTF; DNA: TGCGCCAGCAGCCAAGACGGACAGGCCGCCGACTGGGCCAACGTCCTGACTTTC
V: TRBV20-1; D: -; J: TRBJ1-1; size: -; CDR3: CSASQNTEAFF; DNA: TGCAGTGCTAGCCAGAACACTGAAGCTTTCTTT
V: TRBV7-8; D: -; J: TRBJ2-7; size: -; CDR3: CASSPRTGQSGYEQYF; DNA: TGTGCCAGCAGCCCCCGAACTGGACAATCAGGCTACGAGCAGTACTTC
V: TRBV4-2; D: TRBD2; J: TRBJ2-1; size: -; CDR3: CASSQESVSGGSSYNEQFF; DNA: TGTGCCAGCAGCCAAGAATCGGTTAGCGGGGGGAGCTCCTACAATGAGCAGTTCTTC
V: TRBV9; D: -; J: TRBJ1-1; size: -; CDR3: CASSVAMGGEAFF; DNA: TGTGCCAGCAGCGTAGCTATGGGGGGTGAAGCTTTCTTT
V: TRBV6-2/TRBV6-3; D: TRBD2; J: TRBJ2-1; size: -; CDR3: CASSYGGSKYEQFF; DNA: TGTGCCAGCAGTTACGGCGGGAGTAAGTATGAGCAGTTCTTC
V: TRBV19; D: TRBD1; J: TRBJ2-7; size: -; CDR3: CASSRQGRYEQYF; DNA: TGTGCCAGTAGCCGACAGGGGAGGTACGAGCAGTACTTC